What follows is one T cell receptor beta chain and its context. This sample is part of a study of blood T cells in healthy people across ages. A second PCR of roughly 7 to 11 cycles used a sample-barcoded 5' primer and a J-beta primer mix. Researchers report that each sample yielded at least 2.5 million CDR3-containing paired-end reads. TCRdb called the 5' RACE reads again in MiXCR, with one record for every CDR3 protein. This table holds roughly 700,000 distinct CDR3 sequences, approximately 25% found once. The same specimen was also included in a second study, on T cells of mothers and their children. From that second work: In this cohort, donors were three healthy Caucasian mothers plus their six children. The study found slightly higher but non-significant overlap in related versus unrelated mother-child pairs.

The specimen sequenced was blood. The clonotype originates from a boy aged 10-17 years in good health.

CDR3 protein: CASSFERASYEQYF. The CDR3 nucleotides are TGCGCCAGCAGCTTTGAGCGGGCATCCTACGAGCAGTACTTC. V usage is TRBV5-1 and J usage is TRBJ2-7; D might be TRBD2 (6 bases). In germline, CDR1 is SGHRS, CDR2 YFSETQ. V gave up 2 bases and J gave up 1 base, with 10 bases separating them. The CDR3 has 14 residues.